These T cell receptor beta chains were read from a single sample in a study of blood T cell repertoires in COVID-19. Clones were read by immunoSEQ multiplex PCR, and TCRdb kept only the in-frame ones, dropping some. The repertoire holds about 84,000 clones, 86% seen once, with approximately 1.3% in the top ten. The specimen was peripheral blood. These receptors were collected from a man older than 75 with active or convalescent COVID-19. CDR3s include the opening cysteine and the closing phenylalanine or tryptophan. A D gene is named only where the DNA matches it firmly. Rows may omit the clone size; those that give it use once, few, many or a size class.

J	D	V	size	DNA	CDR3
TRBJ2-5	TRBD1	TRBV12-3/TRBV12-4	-	TGTGCCAGCAGTTCGACAGGGGCCACGACCCAGTACTTC	CASSSTGATTQYF
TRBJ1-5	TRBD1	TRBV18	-	TGTGCCAGCTCACCCGGGACAGGGGCCAATCAGCCCCAGCATTTT	CASSPGTGANQPQHF
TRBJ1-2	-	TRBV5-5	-	TGTGCCAGCAGCTTGCTGGACAGCTATGGCTACACCTTC	CASSLLDSYGYTF
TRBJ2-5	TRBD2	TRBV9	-	TGTGCCAGCAGCGTAGGGGTAGCGGGAGGGCCATGGGAGACCCAGTACTTC	CASSVGVAGGPWETQYF
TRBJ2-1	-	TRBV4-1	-	TGCGCCAGCAGCCAAGGGACGCGGGGCTCCTACAATGAGCAGTTCTTC	CASSQGTRGSYNEQFF
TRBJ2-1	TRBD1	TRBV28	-	TGTGCCAGCCACGGGACAGGGGGAGACAATGAGCAGTTCTTC	CASHGTGGDNEQFF
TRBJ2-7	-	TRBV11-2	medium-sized	TGTGCCAGCAGCTTAGCGGGAGTACCTTCCTACGAGCAGTACTTC	CASSLAGVPSYEQYF
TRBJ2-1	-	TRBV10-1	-	TGCGCCAGCAGTGACAGGGAAAATGACAATGAGCAGTTCTTC	CASSDRENDNEQFF
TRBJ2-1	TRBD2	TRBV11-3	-	TGTGCCAGCAGCTTATGGTCCGGACTAGCGGGAGGGACAACCCGTAATGAGCAGTTCTTC	CASSLWSGLAGGTTRNEQFF
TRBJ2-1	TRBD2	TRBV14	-	TGTGCCAGCAGCCATACTAGCGGGAGTAGGTACATCAATGAGCAGTTCTTC	CASSHTSGSRYINEQFF
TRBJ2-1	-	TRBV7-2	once	TGTGCCAGCTCCCCCCCGGGGAGTTACAATGAGCAGTTCTTC	CASSPPGSYNEQFF
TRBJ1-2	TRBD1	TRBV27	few	TGTGCCAGCAGACAGGGGTACTCTATCTATGGCTACACCTTC	CASRQGYSIYGYTF
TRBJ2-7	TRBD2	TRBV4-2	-	TGTGCCAGCAGCCAAGTTGTACTAGCGGGAGTCCACGAGCAGTACTTC	CASSQVVLAGVHEQYF
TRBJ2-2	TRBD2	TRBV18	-	TGTGCCAGCTCGGCTAGGACTAGCCGAGGCACCGGGGAGCTGTTTTTT	CASSARTSRGTGELFF
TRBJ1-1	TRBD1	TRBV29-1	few	TGCAGCGTTGAAACAGGGGATGCTTTCTTT	CSVETGDAFF
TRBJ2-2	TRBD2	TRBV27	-	TGTGCCAGCAGTCAAGCGGGGACGGGGACCGGGGAGCTGTTTTTT	CASSQAGTGTGELFF
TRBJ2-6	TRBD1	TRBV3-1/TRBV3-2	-	TGTGCCAGCAGCCGAACAGGGGGCGCGCCTGGGGCCAACGTCCTGACTTTC	CASSRTGGAPGANVLTF
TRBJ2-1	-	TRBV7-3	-	TGTGCCAGCAGCAAGACGGGACTTTCGGGGAATGAGCAGTTCTTC	CASSKTGLSGNEQFF
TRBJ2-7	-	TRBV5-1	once	TGCGCCAGCAGCTTGGGCGCAGGATCCTACGAGCAGTACTTC	CASSLGAGSYEQYF
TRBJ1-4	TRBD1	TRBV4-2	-	TGTGCCAGCAGCCAAGGGACAGGGGCAGATGAAAAACTGTTTTTT	CASSQGTGADEKLFF
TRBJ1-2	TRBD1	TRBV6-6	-	TGTGCCAGCAGTCGAGACAGGGACTATGGCTACACCTTC	CASSRDRDYGYTF
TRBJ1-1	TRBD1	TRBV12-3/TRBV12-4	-	TGTGCCAGCAGTACAGGGGTTCGAGCTTTCTTT	CASSTGVRAFF
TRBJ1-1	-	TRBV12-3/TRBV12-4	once	TGTGCCAGCAGTTTCAGGTCCGCTGAAGCTTTCTTT	CASSFRSAEAFF
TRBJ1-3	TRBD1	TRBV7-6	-	TGTGCCAGCAGCTTAGCGGGGACAGCTGGAAACACCATATATTTT	CASSLAGTAGNTIYF
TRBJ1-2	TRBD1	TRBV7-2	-	TGTGCCAGCAGCTTAGCGCTAGGACAGGGATCTAGGGGCTACACCTTC	CASSLALGQGSRGYTF
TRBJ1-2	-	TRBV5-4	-	TGTGCCAGCAGCCGACCCGCGGGACGCGACTATGGCTACACCTTC	CASSRPAGRDYGYTF
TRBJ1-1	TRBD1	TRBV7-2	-	TGTGCCAGCAGCCTGACAGGGGCGAACACTGAAGCTTTCTTT	CASSLTGANTEAFF
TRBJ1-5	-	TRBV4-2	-	TGTGCCAGCAGTCAAAACAGGGTGGATAATCAGCCCCAGCATTTT	CASSQNRVDNQPQHF
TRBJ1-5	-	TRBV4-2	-	TGTGCCAGCAGCCAAGAGTGGGGAGGGGTTAACAATCAGCCCCAGCATTTT	CASSQEWGGVNNQPQHF
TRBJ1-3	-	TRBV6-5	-	TGTGCCAGCAGTTCAGTAAGGGGAGGTGGAAACACCATATATTTT	CASSSVRGGGNTIYF
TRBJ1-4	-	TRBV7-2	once	TGTGCCAGCAGCCCAGGGTTTGAGGAAAAACTGTTTTTT	CASSPGFEEKLFF
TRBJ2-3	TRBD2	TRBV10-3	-	TGTGCCATCAGCACTAGCGGGAGGGCCGCAGATACGCAGTATTTT	CAISTSGRAADTQYF
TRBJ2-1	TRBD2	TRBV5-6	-	TGTGCCAGCAGGCCGTGGGCGGGAGGCTCCTACAATGAGCAGTTCTTC	CASRPWAGGSYNEQFF
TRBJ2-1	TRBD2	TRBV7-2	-	TGTGCCAGCAGCCTAGCGGGAGGGCCGAACAATGAGCAGTTCTTC	CASSLAGGPNNEQFF
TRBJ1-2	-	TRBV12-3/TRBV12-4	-	TGTGCCAGCAGTTTTCAACGGAACTATGGCTACACCTTC	CASSFQRNYGYTF
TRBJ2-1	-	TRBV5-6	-	TGTGCCAGCAGCTTGAGCGGGTACTCCTACAATGAGCAGTTCTTC	CASSLSGYSYNEQFF
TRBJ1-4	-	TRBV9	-	TGTGCCAGCAGCGTGTCAGGGGATTACTTGGCTGAAAAACTGTTTTTT	CASSVSGDYLAEKLFF
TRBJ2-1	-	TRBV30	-	TGTGCCCTGGAGTCTAGCTGCTCCTACAATGAGCAGTTCTTC	CALESSCSYNEQFF
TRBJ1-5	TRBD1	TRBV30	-	TGTGCCTGGAGTTTAGGGGGCCCAAGCAATCAGCCCCAGCATTTT	CAWSLGGPSNQPQHF
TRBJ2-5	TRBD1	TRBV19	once	TGTGCCAGTAGTATCCGACAGGGGGCTGAGACCCAGTACTTC	CASSIRQGAETQYF
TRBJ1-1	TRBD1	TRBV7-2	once	TGTGCCAGCAGCACGGGACAGATCATGAACACTGAAGCTTTCTTT	CASSTGQIMNTEAFF
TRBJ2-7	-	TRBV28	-	TGTGCCAGCAGTTCCACATCTTACGAGCAGTACTTC	CASSSTSYEQYF